The 21 T cell receptor beta chains in this list originate from one sample, sequenced in a study of shared clonotypes between healthy human individuals. Data came from immunoSEQ multiplex PCR; TCRdb stores just in-frame clones and leaves some out. The sample lists around 340,000 clones; about 73% were seen once. Material for sequencing was memory CD4+ T cells sorted from blood. Documented subset: CD45RA-negative fraction. The origin of the receptors is a man aged 25-45 years in good health.

V is TRBV27 and J is TRBJ1-2; 7 bases are a match to TRBD1. V lost 5 bases, J lost 4 bases, and 10 bases stayed unmatched. The CDR3 consists of 15 residues. Per germline, CDR1 MNHEY and CDR2 SMNVEV (reference sequence). For the CDR3, the DNA is TGTGCCAGCAGTCCAAACAGGGGCGGGGTCTATGGCTACACCTTC. Its translation: CASSPNRGGVYGYTF.

V usage is TRBV5-4 and J usage is TRBJ2-1; 8 bases agree with TRBD2. With V trimmed by 0 bases and J by 8 bases, 7 bases remained unmatched. CDR1 and CDR2 from the germline V gene are SGHNT and YYREEE (reference sequence). This CDR3 is built from 15 residues. The CDR3: CASSLASSGSDEQFF. The CDR3 coding sequence is TGTGCCAGCAGCTTGGCCTCCAGCGGGAGCGATGAGCAGTTCTTC.

J is TRBJ2-1 and V is TRBV7-2; D might be TRBD1 (6 bases). The CDR3 has 15 residues. V gave up 1 base and J gave up 4 bases, with 11 bases separating them. Germline CDR1 and CDR2: SGHTA and FQGNSA. CDR3 in amino acids: CASSLGGTLYNEQFF. The CDR3 region has the DNA TGTGCCAGCAGCTTAGGGGGGACACTTTACAATGAGCAGTTCTTC. Full variable domain (remainder filled in from reference TRBV7-2 and TRBJ2-1): GAGVSQSPSNKVTEKGKDVELRCDPISGHTALYWYRQSLGQGLEFLIYFQGNSAPDKSGLPSDRFSAERTGGSVSTLTIQRTQQEDSAVYLCASSLGGTLYNEQFFGPGTRLTVL.

This chain uses TRBV5-4 with TRBJ1-6; no reliable D call. Germline V gene lookup returns CDR1 SGHNT and CDR2 YYREEE (reference sequence). Trimming removed 0 bases at V and 5 bases at J, with 6 bases between. This CDR3 comprises 14 residues. This CDR3 reads CASSLVGHNSPLHF. The CDR3 nucleotides read TGTGCCAGCAGCTTGGTTGGGCATAATTCACCCCTCCACTTT. The full variable domain, in which reference TRBV5-4 and TRBJ1-6 provide the parts outside the CDR3, is ETGVTQSPTHLIKTRGQQVTLRCSSQSGHNTVSWYQQALGQGPQFIFQYYREEENGRGNFPPRFSGLQFPNYSSELNVNALELDDSALYLCASSLVGHNSPLHFGNGTRLTVT.

The chain carries TRBV7-8 and TRBJ2-7; D remains unclear. CDR1 is SGHVS and CDR2 is FQNEAQ in the germline V gene. The V end was cut by 1 base, the J end by 2 bases, with 12 bases between. CDR3 length equals 15 residues. The CDR3: CASSLVEAGTYEQYF. The CDR3 DNA is TGTGCCAGCAGCTTAGTAGAGGCCGGAACCTACGAGCAGTACTTC. Together with reference TRBV7-8 and TRBJ2-7, the CDR3 gives the full variable domain: GAGVSQSPRYKVAKRGQDVALRCDPISGHVSLFWYQQALGQGPEFLTYFQNEAQLDKSGLPSDRFFAERPEGSVSTLKIQRTQQEDSAVYLCASSLVEAGTYEQYFGPGTRLTVT.

V is TRBV5-6 and J is TRBJ1-2; D possibly corresponds to TRBD1 (6 bases). The CDR3 spans 17 residues. Germline assignment: CDR1 SGHDT and CDR2 YYEEEE. Between the trimmed V and J ends, which lost 3 bases and 7 bases, there was a span of 25 bases. CDR3 protein: CASSYVTLAGGDTGYTF. The DNA for the CDR3 is TGTGCCAGCAGCTACGTGACCCTCGCCGGGGGCGATACTGGCTACACCTTC.

The gene calls are TRBV29-1 and TRBJ1-2; 8 bases line up with TRBD1. Germline V gene sequence: CDR1 SQVTM, CDR2 ANQGSEA. The V and J ends lost 6 bases and 4 bases, in that order; junction bases with no gene match: 7. The CDR3 has 13 residues. CDR3 bases: TGCAGCGTCGAGAAAACAGGGGGCTATGGCTACACCTTC. Its protein product is CSVEKTGGYGYTF. The whole variable domain, filled in from reference TRBV29-1 and TRBJ1-2, reads SAVISQKPSRDICQRGTSLTIQCQVDSQVTMMFWYRQQPGQSLTLIATANQGSEATYESGFVIDKFPISRPNLTFSTLTVSNMSPEDSSIYLCSVEKTGGYGYTFGSGTRLTVV.

In regard to this clone: This same CDR3 is encoded by further DNA sequences in the sample. The chain combines TRBV6-5 with TRBJ2-2; no reliable D call. V was pared by 4 bases and J by 6 bases, with 3 bases between. The CDR3 runs 11 residues. The V gene's germline CDR1 is MNHEY and CDR2 SVGAGI. In nucleotides, the CDR3 is TGTGCCAGCAGTTCCCCCGGGGAGCTGTTTTTT. Amino acid sequence: CASSSPGELFF.

This chain links TRBV5-1 with TRBJ2-3; no firm D call. The V gene lost 0 bases and the J gene lost 4 bases, with 9 bases spanning the gap. The CDR3 has 14 amino acids. Germline V lookup: CDR1 SGHRS, CDR2 YFSETQ. The CDR3 nucleotides are TGCGCCAGCAGCTTGGGGGGTCTGGCAGATACGCAGTATTTT. It translates to CASSLGGLADTQYF.

The V gene is TRBV28, the J gene TRBJ1-2; D is undetermined. Trimming left V 9 bases short and J 4 bases short, with 12 bases between. Germline V gives CDR1 MDHEN, CDR2 SYDVKM. The CDR3 spans 12 residues. CDR3 region: CASSMAGYGYTF. The CDR3 nucleotides read TGTGCCAGTTCTATGGCGGGCTATGGCTACACCTTC.

The V gene is TRBV6-5, the J gene TRBJ2-2; D remains unclear. The CDR3 is made up of 13 amino acids. The V gene lost 5 bases and the J gene lost 3 bases, with 7 bases spanning the gap. Germline loops: CDR1 MNHEY, CDR2 SVGAGI. CDR3 residues: CASSPDHTGELFF. The CDR3 DNA follows: TGTGCCAGCAGTCCGGACCACACCGGGGAGCTGTTTTTT.

The chain employs TRBV9 and TRBJ1-5; perhaps TRBD1 as D (5 bases). Germline V gene data show CDR1 as SGDLS and CDR2 as YYNGEE. V was clipped by 0 bases and J by 6 bases, with 7 bases between them. The CDR3 is made up of 13 amino acids. CDR3 region: CASSVEGVQPQHF. CDR3 nucleotide sequence: TGTGCCAGCAGCGTAGAAGGGGTTCAGCCCCAGCATTTT.

The V gene is TRBV28, the J gene TRBJ1-1; the match to TRBD1 covers 7 bases. CDR1 MDHEN and CDR2 SYDVKM come from the germline V gene. The V segment lost 10 bases and the J segment 10 bases; nucleotides outside the gene matches: 15. This CDR3 spans 13 amino acids. In DNA form, the CDR3 reads TGTGCCACCAAGGAGGGGGCACAGGGGCGAGCTTTCTTT. This translates into CATKEGAQGRAFF.

The rearrangement joins TRBV7-2 to TRBJ1-4, with a weak D call TRBD1 (6 bases). This CDR3 is built from 16 residues. Trimming took 2 bases from V and 8 from J, leaving 18 bases between them. Germline values: CDR1 SGHTA, CDR2 FQGNSA. The CDR3 DNA sequence: TGTGCCAGCAGCTTAAATACGGGGGGCGGTGGCGAAAAACTGTTTTTT. Translating it yields CASSLNTGGGGEKLFF. Using reference TRBV7-2 and TRBJ1-4 for the parts outside the CDR3, the full variable domain is GAGVSQSPSNKVTEKGKDVELRCDPISGHTALYWYRQSLGQGLEFLIYFQGNSAPDKSGLPSDRFSAERTGGSVSTLTIQRTQQEDSAVYLCASSLNTGGGGEKLFFGSGTQLSVL.

This clone was counted only a few times. The CDR3 protein is CSPHRGQRDTEAFF. Here the CDR3 DNA reads TGCAGCCCCCACAGGGGGCAGAGGGACACTGAAGCTTTCTTT. V and J are TRBV29-1 and TRBJ1-1; TRBD1 matches at 9 bases. In germline, CDR1 is SQVTM, CDR2 ANQGSEA. The ends lost 8 bases at V and 3 bases at J; junction bases unmatched: 10. This CDR3 spans 14 amino acids. The full variable domain, completed using reference TRBV29-1 and TRBJ1-1, is SAVISQKPSRDICQRGTSLTIQCQVDSQVTMMFWYRQQPGQSLTLIATANQGSEATYESGFVIDKFPISRPNLTFSTLTVSNMSPEDSSIYLCSPHRGQRDTEAFFGQGTRLTVV.

V gene TRBV7-2 combines with J gene TRBJ2-3; weak D call: TRBD1 (5 bases). The CDR3 totals 17 residues. Germline lookup yields CDR1 SGHTA and CDR2 FQGNSA. Trimming left V 3 bases short and J 6 bases short, with 22 bases between. The CDR3 coding sequence is TGTGCCAGCAGCTTGGCCCCCACGATGACAGTGGGGGATACGCAGTATTTT. Its translation is CASSLAPTMTVGDTQYF.

The V call is TRBV15, the J call TRBJ1-6; D is ambiguous. Germline assignment: CDR1 LNHNV and CDR2 YYDKDF (reference sequence). The CDR3 contains 17 residues. With 0 bases removed from V and 0 bases from J, the gap between germline ends came to 9 bases. CDR3 in amino acids: CATSRDPWSSYNSPLHF. In DNA form, the CDR3 reads TGTGCCACCAGCAGAGATCCGTGGAGCTCCTATAATTCACCCCTCCACTTT.

The chain is built from TRBV30 and TRBJ2-2, with a tentative D call TRBD2 (5 bases). V was clipped by 2 bases and J by 1 base, with 14 bases between them. The germline gives CDR1 GTSNPN, CDR2 SVGIG (reference sequence). The CDR3 is 16 amino acids. The CDR3 protein is CAWSKRSGMNTGELFF. The CDR3 coding sequence is TGTGCCTGGAGTAAGCGGTCGGGCATGAACACCGGGGAGCTGTTTTTT.

The genes are TRBV10-3 and TRBJ1-2; D gene uncertain. CDR1 and CDR2 (germline): ENHRY, SYGVKD. V lost 3 bases and J 6 bases, leaving 11 bases between the germline ends. The CDR3 runs to 13 residues. The CDR3 spells CAISDSRPDGYTF. In nucleotides, the CDR3 is TGTGCCATCAGTGACAGTCGTCCGGATGGCTACACCTTC.

The rearrangement links TRBV4-2 to TRBJ2-5; 13 bases map to TRBD2. The CDR3 is 16 residues long. V gave up 4 bases and J gave up 4 bases; unmatched junction bases: 6. Looked up from germline, CDR1 is LGHNA and CDR2 is YNFKEQ. The CDR3 sequence: CASSLRTSGSGETQYF. CDR3 DNA sequence: TGTGCCAGCAGCCTCCGGACTAGCGGGAGTGGAGAGACCCAGTACTTC.

This clone has a handful of counts. The rearrangement links TRBV10-3 to TRBJ1-1; no definite D call. The CDR3 is made up of 11 amino acids. Trimming left V 6 bases short and J 1 base short, with 3 bases between. CDR1 is ENHRY, CDR2 SYGVKD, per germline. The CDR3 reads CAIRGNTEAFF. The CDR3 nucleotides read TGTGCCATCAGAGGGAACACTGAAGCTTTCTTT.